This TCR beta chain was identified during a study of blood T cell repertoires in COVID-19. Study-level background: Donors in the United States, Italy and Spain gave samples during acute or convalescent COVID-19. The cDNA or gDNA used as material had been derived from T cells, B-cell-depleted T cells, or PBMCs.

This CDR3 region has 16 residues. V shed 3 bases and J 2 bases; nucleotides not matched to a gene: 7. Germline lookup yields CDR1 LGHDT and CDR2 YNNKEL (reference sequence). In the original analysis: Amplification from reference gene primers served as the basis for estimated nucleated cell counts. Measured with immunoSEQ multiplex PCR; TCRdb has only the in-frame clones, and not every one. V and J calls and clone size are those listed in that table; D and trimming were worked out from the DNA. The table lists approximately 30,000 clones, almost 80% of them singletons. The sample taken for sequencing was peripheral blood. The chain has TRBV3-1 (or the pseudogene TRBV3-2) and TRBJ2-3; 8 bases line up with TRBD2. This sequence originates from a woman in her fifties or sixties with acute or convalescent COVID-19. The CDR3 DNA follows: TGTGCCAGCAGCCACTTACTAGCGGATTCCACAGATACGCAGTATTTT. Translated: CASSHLLADSTDTQYF.